The 20 T cell receptor beta chains given below trace back to one sample, sequenced in a study of blood T cell repertoires in COVID-19. Assay used: immunoSEQ multiplex PCR; TCRdb lists only in-frame clones, some missing. The sample holds around 140,000 clones; approximately 90% are singletons and the top ten take around 1.5%. The sequencing input was peripheral blood. These receptors originate from a human donor in a cohort sampled during active COVID-19.

The chain recombines TRBV6-2 or TRBV6-3 with TRBJ2-1; D is possibly TRBD1 (6 bases). Germline V gene lookup returns CDR1 MNHEY and CDR2 SVGEGT. V was cut by 2 bases and J by 8 bases, with 13 bases left in between. The CDR3 extends over 14 amino acids. The CDR3 region is CASSYGDEGDEQFF. The CDR3 DNA reads TGTGCCAGCAGTTACGGGGACGAGGGGGATGAGCAGTTCTTC.

J is TRBJ1-1 and V is TRBV5-1; 8 bases agree with TRBD1. The CDR3 is 15 residues long. The germline V gene encodes CDR1 SGHRS and CDR2 YFSETQ. Unmatched junction bases numbered 7, after V lost 3 bases and J lost 3 bases. This chain's CDR3 is CASSWGTGGDTEAFF. The CDR3 DNA sequence: TGCGCCAGCAGCTGGGGTACAGGGGGTGACACTGAAGCTTTCTTT.

The V gene is TRBV14, the J gene TRBJ1-2; D is perhaps TRBD1 (5 bases). Germline assignment: CDR1 SGHDN and CDR2 FVKESK. V was clipped by 0 bases and J by 4 bases, with 12 bases between them. This CDR3 has 15 amino acids. CDR3 DNA sequence: TGTGCCAGCAGCCAAGATATCTGGGGCCGCTATGGCTACACCTTC. This sequence encodes CASSQDIWGRYGYTF.

The rearrangement joins TRBV7-9 to TRBJ1-1, with a tentative D call TRBD1 (6 bases). The germline V and J ends were trimmed by 6 bases and 11 bases, with 16 bases remaining between them. The CDR3 runs 12 residues. The V gene's germline CDR1 is SEHNR and CDR2 FQNEAQ (reference sequence). The DNA of the CDR3 is TGTGCCAGCAGGCTAATCAGGGGTAATGCTTTCTTT. Its protein is CASRLIRGNAFF.

This chain uses TRBV6-5 with TRBJ2-2; a possible D gene is TRBD2 (6 bases). The CDR3 contains 15 residues. Germline-derived CDR1 and CDR2 are MNHEY and SVGAGI. The V end lost 10 bases, the J end lost 5 bases, and 20 bases lay between the germline ends. This CDR3 reads CATKRGGEPTGELFF. The CDR3 DNA sequence: TGTGCCACCAAGAGGGGCGGGGAGCCTACCGGGGAGCTGTTTTTT.

This chain uses TRBV9 with TRBJ2-3; the D gene is possibly TRBD2 (6 bases). In germline, CDR1 is SGDLS, CDR2 YYNGEE. This CDR3 is built from 14 residues. Deletions cut 1 base from V and 0 bases from J, with 6 bases between. The CDR3 reads CASSVSGSTDTQYF. The CDR3 DNA is TGTGCCAGCAGCGTAAGCGGGAGCACAGATACGCAGTATTTT. Drawing the rest from reference TRBV9 and TRBJ2-3, the complete variable domain is DSGVTQTPKHLITATGQRVTLRCSPRSGDLSVYWYQQSLDQGLQFLIQYYNGEERAKGNILERFSAQQFPDLHSELNLSSLELGDSALYFCASSVSGSTDTQYFGPGTRLTVL.

The rearrangement uses TRBV19 and TRBJ2-1; D gene uncertain. This CDR3 contains 15 residues. Germline loops: CDR1 LNHDA, CDR2 SQIVND (reference sequence). With 3 bases removed from V and 2 bases from J, the gap between germline ends came to 11 bases. CDR3 DNA: TGTGCCAGTAGTATCGGGTCACAACCCTACAATGAGCAGTTCTTC. It translates to CASSIGSQPYNEQFF.

The rearrangement uses TRBV27 and TRBJ1-1; D unresolved. V was trimmed by 3 bases and J by 1 base, leaving 6 bases between them. Germline CDR1 is MNHEY and CDR2 is SMNVEV (reference sequence). This CDR3 is 13 amino acids long. The CDR3 DNA reads TGTGCCAGCAGTTTCAATTCGAACACTGAAGCTTTCTTT. Residues: CASSFNSNTEAFF.

This clone was seen once. The chain joins TRBV19 to TRBJ2-1, with 12 bases identical to TRBD2. Germline CDR1 is LNHDA and CDR2 is SQIVND (reference sequence). Trimming cost V 4 bases and J 0 bases; bases outside gene matches: 4. This CDR3 is built from 17 residues. Written as DNA, the CDR3 is TGTGCCAGTAGTAGACTAGCGGGGGTCTTCTCCTACAATGAGCAGTTCTTC. This gives the protein CASSRLAGVFSYNEQFF.

The V gene is TRBV5-1, the J gene TRBJ2-5, with 8 bases aligning to TRBD1. This CDR3 spans 15 amino acids. Trimming removed 3 bases from V and 2 bases from J; junction bases left unmatched: 6. Germline assignment: CDR1 SGHRS and CDR2 YFSETQ. The CDR3 DNA reads TGCGCCAGCAGCTGGGCCAGGGGGCAACAAGAGACCCAGTACTTC. Encoded protein: CASSWARGQQETQYF.

This chain uses TRBV5-6 with TRBJ1-2; no definite D call. From germline, CDR1 is SGHDT and CDR2 YYEEEE. This CDR3 is built from 14 residues. V lost 6 bases to trimming and J lost 0 bases, with 12 bases between them. In DNA form, the CDR3 reads TGTGCCAGCACCCCCGATAACTCTAACTATGGCTACACCTTC. It is translated as CASTPDNSNYGYTF.

CDR3 region: CASSRTPYRGQETQYF. The CDR3 DNA is TGTGCCAGCAGCAGAACACCTTACAGGGGGCAAGAGACCCAGTACTTC. V usage is TRBV21-1 and J usage is TRBJ2-5; the table's D call of TRBD1 was not tested on the DNA. TRBV21-1 is shown as a pseudogene. This CDR3 has 16 residues.

The chain combines TRBV21-1 with TRBJ2-7; the table assigns TRBD1, which was not confirmed against the DNA. TRBV21-1 is recorded as a pseudogene. This CDR3 contains 13 residues. This chain's CDR3 is CASSTIPTLEQYF. CDR3 DNA sequence: TGTGCCAGCAGCACCATTCCGACACTCGAGCAGTACTTC.

J is TRBJ2-2 and V is TRBV11-1, with a possible D match to TRBD2 (5 bases). V lost 6 bases to trimming and J lost 4 bases, with 9 bases between them. This CDR3 has 13 amino acids. In germline, CDR1 is SGHAT, CDR2 FQDESV (reference sequence). The CDR3 DNA is TGTGCCAGCAGTCGAGGGTCCACCGGGGAGCTGTTTTTT. As protein: CASSRGSTGELFF.

V and J are TRBV11-3 and TRBJ2-2; 7 positions agree with TRBD1. The CDR3 extends over 14 amino acids. Germline V gene sequence: CDR1 SGHNT, CDR2 YENEEA. Germline trimming cut 5 bases from V and 6 bases from J; bases unmatched to any gene: 6. The CDR3 DNA reads TGTGCCAGCAGCCAGGGGGTAGGGCCCGGGGAGCTGTTTTTT. It specifies CASSQGVGPGELFF. The full variable domain, its missing parts supplied by reference TRBV11-3 and TRBJ2-2, is EAGVVQSPRYKIIEKKQPVAFWCNPISGHNTLYWYLQNLGQGPELLIRYENEEAVDDSQLPKDRFSAERLKGVDSTLKIQPAELGDSAVYLCASSQGVGPGELFFGEGSRLTVL.

The chain links TRBV5-1 to TRBJ2-5, with 7 bases that match TRBD1. The CDR3 extends over 14 amino acids. The germline gives CDR1 SGHRS, CDR2 YFSETQ. The trim removed 1 base at V and 7 bases at J, leaving 7 bases unmatched. The CDR3, as DNA: TGCGCCAGCAGCTTGATACAGGGGTCCGCGACCCAGTACTTC. It yields the protein CASSLIQGSATQYF.

This chain uses TRBV4-3 with TRBJ2-1; TRBD2 might be the D (5 bases). The germline V gene encodes CDR1 LGHNA and CDR2 YSLEER. CDR3 length: 13 residues. Trimming removed 1 base at V and 8 bases at J, with 9 bases between. The CDR3 coding sequence is TGCGCCAGCAGCCAAGGAGGGCACTATGAGCAGTTCTTC. Translation gives CASSQGGHYEQFF.

This clone appeared a single time. The chain uses TRBV10-3 and TRBJ2-3; D ambiguous. The germline V gene has CDR1 ENHRY and CDR2 SYGVKD. Trimming removed 5 bases from V and 4 bases from J, with 13 bases in between. This CDR3 is built from 14 residues. This chain's CDR3 is CAISHSLISDTQYF. The CDR3 nucleotides read TGTGCCATCAGTCACTCCCTTATATCAGATACGCAGTATTTT.

This clone was seen once. DNA for the CDR3: TGTGCCAGCAGCTTGGGCCGGATGGGTACCGGGGAGCTGTTTTTT. It encodes CASSLGRMGTGELFF. The chain has TRBV7-8 and TRBJ2-2; D is unresolved. The CDR3 covers 15 residues. V lost 3 bases and J 5 bases, leaving 13 bases between the germline ends. Per germline, CDR1 SGHVS and CDR2 FQNEAQ.

This chain joins TRBV7-2 and TRBJ1-4; 10 positions match TRBD1. The CDR3 loop spans 15 amino acids. After removal of 0 bases from V and 8 bases from J, the junction contained 3 bases not matched to a gene. Germline assignment: CDR1 SGHTA and CDR2 FQGNSA. CDR3 sequence reads: CASSLAGTGDEKLFF. CDR3 coding DNA: TGTGCCAGCAGCTTAGCCGGGACAGGGGACGAAAAACTGTTTTTT.